Following are 13 T cell receptor beta chains from one sample sequenced in a study of shared clonotypes between healthy human individuals. Libraries were prepared by immunoSEQ multiplex PCR; TCRdb keeps only in-frame clonotypes and omits some of them. The table lists approximately 1.1 million clones, 75% to 85% of them singletons. Sequencing was performed on memory CD4+ T cells from PBMCs. The subset: CD45RA-negative fraction. These receptors were collected from a man younger than 30 in good health. Some clones in this sample may be carry-over from other donors' samples.

The CDR3 region is CASSLTGHPPEAFF. CDR3 bases: TGTGCCAGCAGTCTAACAGGGCACCCCCCTGAAGCTTTCTTT. V and J are TRBV27 and TRBJ1-1, with D possibly being TRBD1 (6 bases). V gave up 5 bases and J gave up 6 bases, with 16 bases separating them. The CDR3 sequence is 14 residues long. Germline V CDR1 and CDR2: MNHEY, SMNVEV (reference sequence).

This chain links TRBV6-5 with TRBJ1-5; no definite D call. With 6 bases removed from V and 1 base from J, the gap between germline ends came to 13 bases. Germline assignment: CDR1 MNHEY and CDR2 SVGAGI. The CDR3 totals 15 residues. The CDR3 sequence is CASRHLSVSNQPQHF. DNA for the CDR3: TGTGCCAGCAGACATCTCAGCGTCAGCAATCAGCCCCAGCATTTT.

The chain joins TRBV4-2 to TRBJ2-7; D is perhaps TRBD2 (6 bases). Between the trimmed V and J ends, which lost 4 bases and 6 bases, there was a span of 16 bases. The CDR3 length is 14 residues. CDR1 is LGHNA and CDR2 is YNFKEQ in the germline V gene. The chain's CDR3 is CASSPSDTSCEQYF. CDR3 nucleotides: TGTGCCAGCAGCCCTAGCGATACGAGCTGCGAGCAGTACTTC.

V is TRBV12-5 and J is TRBJ2-3; 7 positions match TRBD2. J was trimmed by 2 bases and V by 6 bases; bases with no gene match: 2. Germline CDR1 is LGHNT and CDR2 is FRNRAP. The CDR3 contains 13 residues. The CDR3 sequence is CASGAGYTDTQYF. The CDR3 DNA reads as TGTGCTAGTGGAGCGGGATACACAGATACGCAGTATTTT. Using reference TRBV12-5 and TRBJ2-3 for the parts outside the CDR3, the full variable domain is DARVTQTPRHKVTEMGQEVTMRCQPILGHNTVFWYRQTMMQGLELLAYFRNRAPLDDSGMPKDRFSAEMPDATLATLKIQPSEPRDSAVYFCASGAGYTDTQYFGPGTRLTVL.

This chain links TRBV6-5 with TRBJ2-1; 7 nucleotides agree with TRBD1. The germline V gene has CDR1 MNHEY and CDR2 SVGAGI. This CDR3 region has 15 residues. The V and J ends lost 6 bases and 2 bases, in that order; junction bases with no gene match: 7. This chain's CDR3 is CASSWGQIPYNEQFF. CDR3 DNA: TGTGCCAGCAGCTGGGGACAGATTCCCTACAATGAGCAGTTCTTC.

The CDR3 sequence is CASSLATGELFF. CDR3 nucleotides: TGCGCCAGCAGCTTGGCCACCGGGGAGCTGTTTTTT. V usage is TRBV5-1 and J usage is TRBJ2-2; D call uncertain. The V end was cut by 0 bases, the J end by 4 bases, with 1 base between. Germline lookup yields CDR1 SGHRS and CDR2 YFSETQ. CDR3 length: 12 amino acids.

The V call is TRBV28, the J call TRBJ2-5; D is perhaps TRBD1 (5 bases). This CDR3 region has 14 residues. CDR1 MDHEN and CDR2 SYDVKM come from the germline V gene. Deletions cut 6 bases from V and 0 bases from J, with 11 bases between. Here the CDR3 reads CASRENRNQETQYF. CDR3 in DNA: TGTGCCAGCAGGGAAAACAGGAACCAAGAGACCCAGTACTTC.

V usage is TRBV2 and J usage is TRBJ2-2, with D unresolved. Germline CDR1 SNHLY, CDR2 FYNNEI. The CDR3 length is 16 residues. The V and J ends lost 5 bases and 0 bases respectively, with 13 bases between them. As DNA, the CDR3 is TGTGCCAGCAGTATGACGTCGCGTTCGAACACCGGGGAGCTGTTTTTT. It is translated as CASSMTSRSNTGELFF.

The chain combines TRBV2 with TRBJ1-5; TRBD1 matches 8 bases. Trimming cost V 5 bases and J 11 bases; bases outside gene matches: 14. The length of the CDR3 is 15 residues. CDR1 and CDR2 (germline): SNHLY, FYNNEI. CDR3 protein: CASSSQPDRAVTQHF. The CDR3 region has the DNA TGTGCCAGCAGTTCCCAACCGGACAGGGCTGTGACCCAGCATTTT.

The chain recombines TRBV25-1 with TRBJ1-1; TRBD1 aligns across 10 bases. The CDR3 extends over 15 amino acids. The germline CDR1 and CDR2 sequences are MGHDK and SYGVNS. Losses at the gene ends were 1 base for V and 11 bases for J; bases not matched to a gene: 10. The CDR3, as DNA: TGTGCCAGCAGTGAATCCCGACAGGGGGCGGCGAAGGCTTTCTTT. It codes for CASSESRQGAAKAFF.

J is TRBJ1-5 and V is TRBV6-6; a possible D gene is TRBD1 (5 bases). V was pared by 5 bases and J by 8 bases, with 10 bases between. The CDR3 is 12 amino acids. From germline, CDR1 is MNHNY and CDR2 SVGAGI (reference sequence). The CDR3 coding sequence is TGTGCCAGCAGTCGAGGGGAGGAGCCCCAGCATTTT. Protein: CASSRGEEPQHF.

A remark on this clone: Different DNA sequences within this sample yield the same CDR3. The chain carries TRBV5-1 and TRBJ2-3, with D possibly called TRBD1 or TRBD2 (5 bases each). Trimming took off 3 bases at V and 0 bases at J, with 8 bases between the two ends. Germline V CDR1 and CDR2: SGHRS, YFSETQ. This CDR3 region has 14 residues. The CDR3 loop is CASSSRDSTDTQYF. The CDR3 DNA follows: TGCGCCAGCAGCTCACGGGACAGCACAGATACGCAGTATTTT.

The CDR3 is CASSPVSQGIDHYGYTF. The CDR3 DNA reads as TGTGCCAGCTCACCGGTTTCGCAGGGGATTGACCACTATGGCTACACCTTC. V is TRBV18 and J is TRBJ1-2; TRBD1 might be the D (6 bases). The CDR3 has 17 amino acids. The V end was cut by 3 bases, the J end by 3 bases, with 20 bases between. Germline-derived CDR1 and CDR2 are KGHSH and LQKENI.